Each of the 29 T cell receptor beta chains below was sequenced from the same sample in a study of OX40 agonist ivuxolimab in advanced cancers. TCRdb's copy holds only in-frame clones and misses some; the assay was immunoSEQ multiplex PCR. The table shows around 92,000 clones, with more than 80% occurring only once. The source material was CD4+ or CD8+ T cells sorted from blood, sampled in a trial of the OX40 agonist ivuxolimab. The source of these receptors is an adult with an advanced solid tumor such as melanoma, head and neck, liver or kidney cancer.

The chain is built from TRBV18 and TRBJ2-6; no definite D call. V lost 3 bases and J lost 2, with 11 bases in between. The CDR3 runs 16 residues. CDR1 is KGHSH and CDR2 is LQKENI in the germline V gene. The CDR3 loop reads CASSPQSAPGANVLTF. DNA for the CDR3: TGTGCCAGCTCACCCCAGTCAGCCCCTGGGGCCAACGTCCTGACTTTC.

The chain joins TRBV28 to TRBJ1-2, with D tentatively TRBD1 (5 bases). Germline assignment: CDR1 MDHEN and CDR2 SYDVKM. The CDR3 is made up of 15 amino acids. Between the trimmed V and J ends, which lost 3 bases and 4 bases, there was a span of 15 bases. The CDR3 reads CASSFQTGGFYGYTF. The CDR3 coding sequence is TGTGCCAGCAGTTTCCAAACGGGGGGGTTCTATGGCTACACCTTC.

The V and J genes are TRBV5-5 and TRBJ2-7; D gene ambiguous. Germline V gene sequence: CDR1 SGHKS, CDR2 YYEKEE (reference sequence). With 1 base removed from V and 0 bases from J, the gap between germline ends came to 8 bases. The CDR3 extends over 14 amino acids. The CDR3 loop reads CASSLSRSSYEQYF. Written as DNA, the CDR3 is TGTGCCAGCAGCTTGAGTCGGAGCTCCTACGAGCAGTACTTC.

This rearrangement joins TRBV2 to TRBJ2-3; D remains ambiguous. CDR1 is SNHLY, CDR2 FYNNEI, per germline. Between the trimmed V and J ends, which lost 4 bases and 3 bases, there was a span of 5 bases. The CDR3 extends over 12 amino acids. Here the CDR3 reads CASSAQTDTQYF. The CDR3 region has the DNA TGTGCCAGCAGTGCACAAACAGATACGCAGTATTTT.

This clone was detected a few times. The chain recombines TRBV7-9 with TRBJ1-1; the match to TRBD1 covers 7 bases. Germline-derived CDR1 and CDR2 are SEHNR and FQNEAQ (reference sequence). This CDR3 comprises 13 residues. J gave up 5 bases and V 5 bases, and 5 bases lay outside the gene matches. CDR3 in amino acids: CASSPDRRTEAFF. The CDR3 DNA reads TGTGCCAGCAGCCCGGACAGGAGGACTGAAGCTTTCTTT.

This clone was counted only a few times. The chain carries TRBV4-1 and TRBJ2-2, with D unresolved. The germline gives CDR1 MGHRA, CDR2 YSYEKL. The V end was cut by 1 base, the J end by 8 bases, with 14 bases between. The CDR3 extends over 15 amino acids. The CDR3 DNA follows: TGCGCCAGCAGCCAAGGTACGAGCATCGCGGGGGAGCTGTTTTTT. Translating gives CASSQGTSIAGELFF.

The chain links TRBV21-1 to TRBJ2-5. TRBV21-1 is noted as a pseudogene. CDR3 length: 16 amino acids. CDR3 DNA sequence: TGTGCCAGCAGCAAAGAGGTCAGGAGATTCCAAGAGACCCAGTACTTC. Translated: CASSKEVRRFQETQYF.

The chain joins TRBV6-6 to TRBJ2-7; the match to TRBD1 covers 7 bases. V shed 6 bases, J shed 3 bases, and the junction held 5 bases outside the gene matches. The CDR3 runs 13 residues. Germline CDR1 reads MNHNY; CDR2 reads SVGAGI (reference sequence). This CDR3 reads CASRSDRDYEQYF. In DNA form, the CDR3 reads TGTGCCAGCAGATCCGACAGGGACTACGAGCAGTACTTC.

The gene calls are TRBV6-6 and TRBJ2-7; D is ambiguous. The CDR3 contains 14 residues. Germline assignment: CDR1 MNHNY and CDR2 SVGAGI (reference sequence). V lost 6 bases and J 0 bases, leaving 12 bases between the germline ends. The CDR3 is CASRSHESSYEQYF. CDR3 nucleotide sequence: TGTGCCAGCAGATCACATGAAAGCTCCTACGAGCAGTACTTC.

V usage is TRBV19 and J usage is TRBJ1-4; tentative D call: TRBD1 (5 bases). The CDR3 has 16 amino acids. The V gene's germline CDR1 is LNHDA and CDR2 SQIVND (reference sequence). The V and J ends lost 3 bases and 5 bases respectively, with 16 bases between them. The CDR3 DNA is TGTGCCAGTAGTATGGGTTACGGGACGGTAAATGAAAAACTGTTTTTT. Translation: CASSMGYGTVNEKLFF. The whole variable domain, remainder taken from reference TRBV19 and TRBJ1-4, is DGGITQSPKYLFRKEGQNVTLSCEQNLNHDAMYWYRQDPGQGLRLIYYSQIVNDFQKGDIAEGYSVSREKKESFPLTVTSAQKNPTAFYLCASSMGYGTVNEKLFFGSGTQLSVL.

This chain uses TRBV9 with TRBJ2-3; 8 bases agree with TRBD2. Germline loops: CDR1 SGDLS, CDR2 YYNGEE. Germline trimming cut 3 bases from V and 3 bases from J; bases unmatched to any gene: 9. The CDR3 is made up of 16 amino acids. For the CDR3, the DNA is TGTGCCAGCAGCGCCCTAGCGGGTTCGGGGACAGATACGCAGTATTTT. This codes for CASSALAGSGTDTQYF. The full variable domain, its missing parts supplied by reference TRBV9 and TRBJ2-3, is DSGVTQTPKHLITATGQRVTLRCSPRSGDLSVYWYQQSLDQGLQFLIQYYNGEERAKGNILERFSAQQFPDLHSELNLSSLELGDSALYFCASSALAGSGTDTQYFGPGTRLTVL.

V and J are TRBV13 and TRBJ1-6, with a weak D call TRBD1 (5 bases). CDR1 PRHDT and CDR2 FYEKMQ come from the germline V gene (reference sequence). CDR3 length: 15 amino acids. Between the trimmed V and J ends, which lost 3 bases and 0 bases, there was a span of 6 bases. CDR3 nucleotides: TGTGCCAGCAGCTTGAGGGGCTCCTATAATTCACCCCTCCACTTT. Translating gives CASSLRGSYNSPLHF.

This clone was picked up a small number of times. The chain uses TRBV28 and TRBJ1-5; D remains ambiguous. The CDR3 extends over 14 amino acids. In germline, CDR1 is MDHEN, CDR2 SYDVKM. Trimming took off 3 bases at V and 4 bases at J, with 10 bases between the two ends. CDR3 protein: CASSFVALNQPQHF. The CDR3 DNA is TGTGCCAGCAGTTTCGTAGCCCTAAATCAGCCCCAGCATTTT.

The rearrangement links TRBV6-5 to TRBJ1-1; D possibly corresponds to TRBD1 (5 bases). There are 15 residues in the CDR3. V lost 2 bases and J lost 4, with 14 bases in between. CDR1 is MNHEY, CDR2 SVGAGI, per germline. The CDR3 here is CASSYGDGRFTEAFF. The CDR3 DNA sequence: TGTGCCAGCAGTTACGGGGACGGAAGATTCACTGAAGCTTTCTTT.

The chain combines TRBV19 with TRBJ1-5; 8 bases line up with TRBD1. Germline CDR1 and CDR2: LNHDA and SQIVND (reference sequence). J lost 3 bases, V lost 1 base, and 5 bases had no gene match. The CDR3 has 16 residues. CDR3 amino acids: CASSIVGQGLNQPQHF. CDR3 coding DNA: TGTGCCAGTAGTATAGTTGGACAGGGCCTCAATCAGCCCCAGCATTTT.

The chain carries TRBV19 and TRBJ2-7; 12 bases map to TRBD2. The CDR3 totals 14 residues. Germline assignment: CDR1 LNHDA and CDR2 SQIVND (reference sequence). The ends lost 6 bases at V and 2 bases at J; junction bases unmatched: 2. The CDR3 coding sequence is TGTGCCAGTAGGACTAGCGGGAGCACCTACGAGCAGTACTTC. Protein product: CASRTSGSTYEQYF.

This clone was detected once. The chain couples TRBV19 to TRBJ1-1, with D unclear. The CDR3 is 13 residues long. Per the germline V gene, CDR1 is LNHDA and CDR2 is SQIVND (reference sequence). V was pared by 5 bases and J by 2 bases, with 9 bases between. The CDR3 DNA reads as TGTGCCAGTAGTGGGAGACTTAACACTGAAGCTTTCTTT. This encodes CASSGRLNTEAFF.

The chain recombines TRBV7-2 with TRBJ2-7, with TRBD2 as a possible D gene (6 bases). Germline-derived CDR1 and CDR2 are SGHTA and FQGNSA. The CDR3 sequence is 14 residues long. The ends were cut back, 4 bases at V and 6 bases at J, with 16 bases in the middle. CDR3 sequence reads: CASSSGRGPLEQYF. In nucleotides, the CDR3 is TGTGCCAGCAGCTCTGGGCGGGGCCCCCTCGAGCAGTACTTC. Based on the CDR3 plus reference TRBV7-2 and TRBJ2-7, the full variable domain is GAGVSQSPSNKVTEKGKDVELRCDPISGHTALYWYRQSLGQGLEFLIYFQGNSAPDKSGLPSDRFSAERTGGSVSTLTIQRTQQEDSAVYLCASSSGRGPLEQYFGPGTRLTVT.

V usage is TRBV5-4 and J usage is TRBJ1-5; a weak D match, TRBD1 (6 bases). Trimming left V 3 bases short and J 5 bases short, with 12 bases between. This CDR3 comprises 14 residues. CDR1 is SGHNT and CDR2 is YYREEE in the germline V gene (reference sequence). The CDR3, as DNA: TGTGCCAGCAGCTCGGGGGCGGCTTATCAGCCCCAGCATTTT. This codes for CASSSGAAYQPQHF.

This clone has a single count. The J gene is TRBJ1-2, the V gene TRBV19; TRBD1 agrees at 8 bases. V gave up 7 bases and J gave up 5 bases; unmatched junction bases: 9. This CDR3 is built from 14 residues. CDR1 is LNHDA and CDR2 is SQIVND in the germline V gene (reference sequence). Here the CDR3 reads CASKRGQAVYGYTF. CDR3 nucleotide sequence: TGTGCCAGTAAGCGGGGACAGGCAGTGTATGGCTACACCTTC.

CDR3 residues: CASRSHQGQGPYEQYF. The CDR3 coding sequence is TGCGCCAGCAGAAGCCATCAGGGACAGGGGCCCTACGAGCAGTACTTC. The chain employs TRBV4-1 and TRBJ2-7; 10 positions agree with TRBD1. CDR3 length equals 16 residues. V was clipped by 6 bases and J by 2 bases; unmatched bases: 10. CDR1 is MGHRA and CDR2 is YSYEKL in the germline V gene.

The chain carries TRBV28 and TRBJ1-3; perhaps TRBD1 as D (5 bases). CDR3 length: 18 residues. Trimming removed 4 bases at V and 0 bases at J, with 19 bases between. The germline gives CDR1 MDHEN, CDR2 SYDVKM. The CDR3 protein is CASSSSGTQTFSGNTIYF. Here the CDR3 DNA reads TGTGCCAGCAGTTCCTCCGGGACCCAAACCTTCTCTGGAAACACCATATATTTT.

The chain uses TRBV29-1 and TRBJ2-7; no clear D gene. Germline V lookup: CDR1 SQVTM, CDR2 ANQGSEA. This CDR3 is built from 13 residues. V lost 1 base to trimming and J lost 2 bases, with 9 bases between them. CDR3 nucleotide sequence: TGCAGCGTTGAAGGGGTCAGAGCCTACGAGCAGTACTTC. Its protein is CSVEGVRAYEQYF.

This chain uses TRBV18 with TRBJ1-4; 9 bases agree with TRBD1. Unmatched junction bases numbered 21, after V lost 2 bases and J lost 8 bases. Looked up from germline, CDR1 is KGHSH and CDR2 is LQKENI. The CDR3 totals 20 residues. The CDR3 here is CASSPFDLPGQGALGEKLFF. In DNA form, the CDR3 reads TGTGCCAGCTCACCATTTGATCTACCGGGACAGGGTGCCCTAGGCGAAAAACTGTTTTTT.

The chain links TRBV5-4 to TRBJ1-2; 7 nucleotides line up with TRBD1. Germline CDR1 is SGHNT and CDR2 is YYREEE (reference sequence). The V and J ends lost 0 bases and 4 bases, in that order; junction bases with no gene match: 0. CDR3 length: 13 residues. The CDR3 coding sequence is TGTGCCAGCAGCTTGGCAGGGGGCTATGGCTACACCTTC. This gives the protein CASSLAGGYGYTF.

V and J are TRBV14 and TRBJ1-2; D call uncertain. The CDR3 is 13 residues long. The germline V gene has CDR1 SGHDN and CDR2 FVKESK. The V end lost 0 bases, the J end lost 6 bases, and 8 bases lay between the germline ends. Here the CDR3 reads CASSQDSTHGYTF. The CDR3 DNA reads TGTGCCAGCAGCCAAGATTCGACCCATGGCTACACCTTC.

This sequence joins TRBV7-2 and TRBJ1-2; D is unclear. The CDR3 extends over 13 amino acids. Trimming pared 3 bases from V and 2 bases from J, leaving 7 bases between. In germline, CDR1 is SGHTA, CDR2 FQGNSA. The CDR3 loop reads CASSFGGNYGYTF. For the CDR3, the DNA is TGTGCCAGCAGCTTCGGAGGGAACTATGGCTACACCTTC.

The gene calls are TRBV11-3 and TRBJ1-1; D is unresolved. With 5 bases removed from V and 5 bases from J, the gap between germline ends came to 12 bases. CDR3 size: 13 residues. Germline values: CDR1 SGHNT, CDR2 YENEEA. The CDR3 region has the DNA TGTGCCAGCAGCCGTCGGGCGACTACTGAAGCTTTCTTT. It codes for CASSRRATTEAFF.

The CDR3 DNA reads TGCGCCAGCAGCTCGGGTCGGCCAGGGGATGAGCAGTACTTC. Encoded protein: CASSSGRPGDEQYF. The V and J genes are TRBV5-1 and TRBJ2-7; the D gene is possibly TRBD1 (6 bases). This CDR3 contains 14 residues. The germline V gene encodes CDR1 SGHRS and CDR2 YFSETQ. V lost 3 bases to trimming and J lost 7 bases, with 17 bases between them.